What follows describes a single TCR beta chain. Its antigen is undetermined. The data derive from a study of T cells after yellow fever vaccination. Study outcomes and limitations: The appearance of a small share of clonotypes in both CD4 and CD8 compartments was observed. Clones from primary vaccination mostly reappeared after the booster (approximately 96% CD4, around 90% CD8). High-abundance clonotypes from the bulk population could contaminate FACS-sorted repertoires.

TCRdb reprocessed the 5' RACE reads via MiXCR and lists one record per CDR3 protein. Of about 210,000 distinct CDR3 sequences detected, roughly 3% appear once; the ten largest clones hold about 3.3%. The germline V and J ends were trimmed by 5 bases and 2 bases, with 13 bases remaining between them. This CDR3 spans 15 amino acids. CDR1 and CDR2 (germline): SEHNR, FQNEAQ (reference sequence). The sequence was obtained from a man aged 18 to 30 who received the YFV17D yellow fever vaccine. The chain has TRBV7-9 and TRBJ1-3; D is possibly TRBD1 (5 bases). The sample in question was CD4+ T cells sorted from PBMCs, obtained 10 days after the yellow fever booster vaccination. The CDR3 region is CASSPPGIPGNTIYF. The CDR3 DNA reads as TGTGCCAGCAGCCCCCCAGGGATCCCTGGAAACACCATATATTTT.